This entry features one TCR beta chain sequence. Its cognate antigen is unknown. This entry belongs to a study of identical twins. A single record per CDR3 protein comes from TCRdb applying MiXCR to the 5' RACE reads. Among under 350,000 distinct CDR3 sequences listed, over 8.5% were seen once. Every donor was a healthy Caucasian. The study's findings and limits: High-abundance cord blood beta clonotypes had fewer insertions; memory repertoires showed none. The models gave estimates that fell short of the out-of-frame TCR alpha sharing seen in monozygotic twins. The study found excess low generation probability among twin-shared out-of-frame alpha sequences.

This sample also appeared in a second study, on yellow fever vaccine responses in identical twins.

The clonotype was recovered from a woman aged 18-29 years in good health. The source material was CD8+ T cells sorted from blood.

The CDR3 reads CASTYRTGIAGWASETQYF. The CDR3 bases are TGTGCCAGCACCTACAGGACAGGGATAGCTGGGTGGGCGTCAGAGACCCAGTACTTC. J is TRBJ2-5 and V is TRBV11-1; 8 positions agree with TRBD1. Germline assignment: CDR1 SGHAT and CDR2 FQDESV (reference sequence). CDR3 length: 19 amino acids. V gave up 7 bases and J gave up 4 bases; unmatched junction bases: 23.